This TCR beta chain was profiled in a study of vaccination effects on CD4 cells after COVID-19. With V trimmed by 3 bases and J by 3 bases, 7 bases remained unmatched. Germline V gene sequence: CDR1 KGHSH, CDR2 LQKENI. This CDR3 comprises 16 residues. Measured with immunoSEQ multiplex PCR; TCRdb has only the in-frame clones, and not every one. The sample holds 50,000 to 65,000 clones, around 73% seen once. Concerning this clone itself: Its antigen remains unidentified.

Antigen-specific CD4+ T cell clonotypes were called by their expansion after viral peptide-pool culture in ViraFEST. After about 10 days in culture, the CD4+ T cells were isolated. Vaccine administered to participants consisted of two doses of either BNT162b2 or mRNA-1273. The clonotype comes from a human donor who received a COVID-19 vaccine. The sequencing here drew on CD4+ T cells from PBMCs cultured with HCoV-229E spike peptides, taken after COVID-19 vaccination. The chain carries TRBV18 and TRBJ2-1; 8 nucleotides match TRBD2. The CDR3 nucleotides are TGTGCCAGCTCACCTTTAGGAGCGGGGGTCTACAATGAGCAGTTCTTC. Translated: CASSPLGAGVYNEQFF.